Listed below are T cell receptor beta chains from one sample, sequenced in a study of shared T cell receptors in the human thymus. Profiled with immunoSEQ multiplex PCR; TCRdb holds only in-frame clones, not every one. Counted here are approximately 760,000 clones, approximately 85% occurring once; the ten biggest clones make up more than 0.008%. These same records also appear under a second study, on human thymus T cells.

The sample taken for sequencing was thymocytes. These receptors were obtained from a girl less than two years old with a congenital heart defect. The CDR3 runs from the conserved cysteine through the conserved F or W. The order of the fields is J gene, V gene, D gene, clone size, CDR3 length, CDR3 DNA, CDR3 protein. The D gene is left open where the match is weak. Clone size appears in some rows only: once, few, many, or a class for an expanded clone.

>TRBJ2-5|TRBV5-4|TRBD2|.|16
TGTGCCAGCAGCTTCCCAAGCGGGGGGAATCAAGAGACCCAGTACTTC
CASSFPSGGNQETQYF
>TRBJ1-1|TRBV6-5|.|.|14
TGTGCCAGCAGTTACCGTGACAGGCGGACTGAAGCTTTCTTT
CASSYRDRRTEAFF
>TRBJ2-7|TRBV27|.|.|15
TGTGCCAGCAGTTCCGGCGGCGGAGTCAGCTTAGAGCAGTACTTC
CASSSGGGVSLEQYF
>TRBJ2-3|TRBV5-1|TRBD2|.|15
TGCGCCAGCAGCTGGCGGGGGGGAGTACCAGATACGCAGTATTTT
CASSWRGGVPDTQYF
>TRBJ2-1|TRBV19|.|few|14
TGTGCCAGTAGTATAGGTGGCAGGGTCAATGAGCAGTTCTTC
CASSIGGRVNEQFF
>TRBJ1-3|TRBV4-1|TRBD1|.|16
TGCGCCAGCAGCCAAGCCACAGGGGGCCCTGGAAACACCATATATTTT
CASSQATGGPGNTIYF
>TRBJ2-3|TRBV5-6|.|.|13
TGTGCCAGCAGCCGTCCACAGGGTGATACGCAGTATTTT
CASSRPQGDTQYF
>TRBJ1-2|TRBV30|.|.|17
TGTGCCTGGAGTACCCAGGGAAGAGGAGTCAGAGACTATGGCTACACCTTC
CAWSTQGRGVRDYGYTF
>TRBJ2-3|TRBV6-6|.|.|12
TGTGCCAGCAGCCCTAGCACAGATACGCAGTATTTT
CASSPSTDTQYF
>TRBJ2-7|TRBV15|.|.|16
TGTGCCACCAGCAGAGATCATCCAGGGTCTGGGAACGAGCAGTACTTC
CATSRDHPGSGNEQYF
>TRBJ2-1|TRBV21-1|.|.|17
TGTGCCAGCAGCCACCTTGACAGGGGCCTCTCCTACAATGAGCAGTTCTTC
CASSHLDRGLSYNEQFF
>TRBJ1-2|TRBV9|.|once|12
TGTGCCAGCAGCGTGGACGGGGATGGCTACACCTTC
CASSVDGDGYTF
>TRBJ2-5|TRBV6-5|TRBD1|.|15
TGTGCCAGCAGTTACCGGGGACAGACACAAGAGACCCAGTACTTC
CASSYRGQTQETQYF
>TRBJ1-1|TRBV15|TRBD1|once|17
TGTGCCACCAGCAGTGGAGGGACAGCCACTATGAACACTGAAGCTTTCTTT
CATSSGGTATMNTEAFF
>TRBJ2-3|TRBV18|TRBD2|.|16
TGTGCCAGCTCCCGTAATTTCGGGGGGGCGGCAGATACGCAGTATTTT
CASSRNFGGAADTQYF
>TRBJ1-1|TRBV28|.|.|17
TGTGCCAGCAGCCCCACATGGGGTTGGGGGCTGAACACTGAAGCTTTCTTT
CASSPTWGWGLNTEAFF
>TRBJ2-1|TRBV18|.|.|17
TGTGCCAGCTCACCCCCCTTGCGGGAAAGCTCCTACAATGAGCAGTTCTTC
CASSPPLRESSYNEQFF
>TRBJ1-3|TRBV7-8|.|.|16
TGTGCCAGCAGCCCCCTAGCCCGGCCATCCTCAAACACCATATATTTT
CASSPLARPSSNTIYF
>TRBJ1-1|TRBV7-4|.|.|14
TGTGCCAGCAGCACCGGGGGGTCCCACACTGAAGCTTTCTTT
CASSTGGSHTEAFF
>TRBJ1-2|TRBV4-1|.|.|16
TGCGCCAGCAGCCAAGCCAGGGTATCGGGTGGTACTGGCTACACCTTC
CASSQARVSGGTGYTF
>TRBJ1-2|TRBV5-1|TRBD1|.|15
TGCGCCAGCAGCTTGGAAGGACAGGTATGGGCTGGCTACACCTTC
CASSLEGQVWAGYTF
>TRBJ1-5|TRBV4-1|TRBD1|few|20
TGCGCCAGCAGCCAGGATACCGGGACAGGGAATTCGTATAGCAATCAGCCCCAGCATTTT
CASSQDTGTGNSYSNQPQHF
>TRBJ2-7|TRBV27|TRBD1|.|16
TGTGCCAGCAGCCCTCCATGGACAGGGTCCGCCCACGAGCAGTACTTC
CASSPPWTGSAHEQYF
>TRBJ1-5|TRBV11-2|.|.|14
TGTGCCAGCAGCTGTACAGAGAACAATCAGCCCCAGCATTTT
CASSCTENNQPQHF
>TRBJ2-2|TRBV28|.|.|16
TGTGCCAGCAGTTTATTGGTATCGGGTCGGACCGGGGAGCTGTTTTTT
CASSLLVSGRTGELFF
>TRBJ1-4|TRBV7-6|.|.|16
TGTGCCAGCAGCCCCGGGACAAAACCAACTAATGAAAAACTGTTTTTT
CASSPGTKPTNEKLFF
>TRBJ1-1|TRBV5-8|.|.|15
TGTGCCAGCAGCTTAAAGGGCCCCGGGGGGACTGAAGCTTTCTTT
CASSLKGPGGTEAFF
>TRBJ1-1|TRBV5-1|TRBD1|once|14
TGCGCCAGCAGCTTTCCGCCAGGGGGCACTGAAGCTTTCTTT
CASSFPPGGTEAFF
>TRBJ2-1|TRBV19|TRBD2|.|18
TGTGCCAGTAGTGCGCACCCGGGACTAGCGGGTGATTACAATGAGCAGTTCTTC
CASSAHPGLAGDYNEQFF
>TRBJ1-6|TRBV6-1|TRBD1|few|16
TGTGCCAGCAGTGAGGCGGAAACAGGGGGCAATTCACCCCTCCACTTT
CASSEAETGGNSPLHF